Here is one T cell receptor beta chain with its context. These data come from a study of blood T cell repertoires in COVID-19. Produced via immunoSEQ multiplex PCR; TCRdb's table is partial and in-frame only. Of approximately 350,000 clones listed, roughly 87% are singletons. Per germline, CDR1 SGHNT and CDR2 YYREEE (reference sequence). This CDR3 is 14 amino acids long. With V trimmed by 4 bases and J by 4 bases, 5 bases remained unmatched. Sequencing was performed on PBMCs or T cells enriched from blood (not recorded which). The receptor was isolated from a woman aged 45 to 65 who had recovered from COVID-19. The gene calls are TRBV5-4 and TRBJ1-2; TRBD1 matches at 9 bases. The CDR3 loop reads CASSMDRGSYGYTF. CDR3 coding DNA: TGTGCCAGCAGCATGGACAGGGGCTCCTATGGCTACACCTTC.